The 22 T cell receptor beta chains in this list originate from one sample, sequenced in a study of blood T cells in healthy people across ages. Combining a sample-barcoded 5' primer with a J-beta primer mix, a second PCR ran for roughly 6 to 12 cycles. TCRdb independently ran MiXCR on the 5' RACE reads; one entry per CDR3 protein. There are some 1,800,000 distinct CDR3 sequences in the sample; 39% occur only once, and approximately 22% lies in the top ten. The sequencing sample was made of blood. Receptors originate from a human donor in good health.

CDR3 DNA: TGTGCCAGCAGCTTCAGGGAACTGAACACTGAAGCTTTCTTT. It translates to CASSFRELNTEAFF. The rearrangement uses TRBV7-8 and TRBJ1-1, with a tentative D call TRBD1 (5 bases). The CDR3 is 14 residues long. V dropped 3 bases and J dropped 0 bases, with 8 bases sitting between them. Per the germline V gene, CDR1 is SGHVS and CDR2 is FQNEAQ.

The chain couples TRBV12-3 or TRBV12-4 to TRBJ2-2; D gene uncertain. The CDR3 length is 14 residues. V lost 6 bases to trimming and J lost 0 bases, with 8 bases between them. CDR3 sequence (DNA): TGTGCCAGCAGGGAACGGCCGAACACCGGGGAGCTGTTTTTT. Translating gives CASRERPNTGELFF.

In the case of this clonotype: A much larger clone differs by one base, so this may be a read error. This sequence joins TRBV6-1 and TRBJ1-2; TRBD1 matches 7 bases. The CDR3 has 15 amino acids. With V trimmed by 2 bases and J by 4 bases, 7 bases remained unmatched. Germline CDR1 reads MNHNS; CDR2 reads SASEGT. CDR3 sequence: CASSERTGAGYGYTF. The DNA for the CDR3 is TGTGCCAGCAGTGAAAGAACAGGGGCCGGCTATGGCTACACCTTC.

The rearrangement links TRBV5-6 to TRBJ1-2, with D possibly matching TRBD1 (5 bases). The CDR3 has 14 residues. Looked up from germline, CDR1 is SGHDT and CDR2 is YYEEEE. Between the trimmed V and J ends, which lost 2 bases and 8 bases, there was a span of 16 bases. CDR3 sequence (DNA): TGTGCCAGCAGCTTCCGGGGGAGCGCGTTGGGCTACACCTTC. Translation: CASSFRGSALGYTF.

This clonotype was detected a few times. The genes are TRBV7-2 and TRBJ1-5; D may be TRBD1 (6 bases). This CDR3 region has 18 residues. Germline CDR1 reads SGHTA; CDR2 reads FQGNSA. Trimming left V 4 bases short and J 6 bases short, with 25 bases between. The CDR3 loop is CASSSTGSRGLTPQPQHF. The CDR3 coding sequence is TGTGCCAGCAGCTCTACAGGGTCTCGGGGCCTGACGCCTCAGCCCCAGCATTTT.

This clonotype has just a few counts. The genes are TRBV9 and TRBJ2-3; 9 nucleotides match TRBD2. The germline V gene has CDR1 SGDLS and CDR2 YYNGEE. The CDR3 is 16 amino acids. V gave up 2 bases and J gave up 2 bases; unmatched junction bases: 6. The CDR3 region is CASSVGLATSTDTQYF. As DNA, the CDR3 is TGTGCCAGCAGCGTCGGACTAGCGACGTCCACAGATACGCAGTATTTT.

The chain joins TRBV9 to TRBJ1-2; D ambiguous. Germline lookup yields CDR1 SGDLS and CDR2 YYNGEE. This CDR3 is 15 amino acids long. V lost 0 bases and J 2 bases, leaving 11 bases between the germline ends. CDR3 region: CASSVGTGGNYGYTF. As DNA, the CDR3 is TGTGCCAGCAGCGTAGGGACGGGCGGAAACTATGGCTACACCTTC.

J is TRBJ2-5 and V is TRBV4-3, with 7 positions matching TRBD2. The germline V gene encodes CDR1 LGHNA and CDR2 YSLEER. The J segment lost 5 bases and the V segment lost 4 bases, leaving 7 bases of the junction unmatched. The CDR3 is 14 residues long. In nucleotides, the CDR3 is TGCGCCAGCAGCCCCATAGCGGGCAGGGAGACCCAGTACTTC. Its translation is CASSPIAGRETQYF.

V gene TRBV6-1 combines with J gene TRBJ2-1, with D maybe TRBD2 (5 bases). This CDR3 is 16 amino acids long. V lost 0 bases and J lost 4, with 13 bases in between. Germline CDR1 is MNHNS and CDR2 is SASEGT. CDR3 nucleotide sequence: TGTGCCAGCAGTGAAGCGAGGGCCAGCCGGTACAATGAGCAGTTCTTC. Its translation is CASSEARASRYNEQFF.

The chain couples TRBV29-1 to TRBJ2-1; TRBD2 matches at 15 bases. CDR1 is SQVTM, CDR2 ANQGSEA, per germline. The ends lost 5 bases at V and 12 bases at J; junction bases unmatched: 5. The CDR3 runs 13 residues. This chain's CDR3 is CSVWTSGGASQFF. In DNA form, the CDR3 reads TGCAGCGTTTGGACTAGCGGGGGGGCATCGCAGTTCTTC.

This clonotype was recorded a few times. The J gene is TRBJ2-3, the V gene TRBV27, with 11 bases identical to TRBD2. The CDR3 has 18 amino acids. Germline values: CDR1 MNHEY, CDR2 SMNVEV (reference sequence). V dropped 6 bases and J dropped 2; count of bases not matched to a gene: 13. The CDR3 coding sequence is TGTGCCAGCAGCTACAGGCCGGGACTAGCGGAACCCACAGATACGCAGTATTTT. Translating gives CASSYRPGLAEPTDTQYF.

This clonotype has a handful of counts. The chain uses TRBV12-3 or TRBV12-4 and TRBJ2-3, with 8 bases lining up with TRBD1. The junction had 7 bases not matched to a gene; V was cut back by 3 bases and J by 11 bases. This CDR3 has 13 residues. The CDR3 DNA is TGTGCCAGCAGTTTTCGGGATGGGACAGGGCAGTATTTT. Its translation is CASSFRDGTGQYF.

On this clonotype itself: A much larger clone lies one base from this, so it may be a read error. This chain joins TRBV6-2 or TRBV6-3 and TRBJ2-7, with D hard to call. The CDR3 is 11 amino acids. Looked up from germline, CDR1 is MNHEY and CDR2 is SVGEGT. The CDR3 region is CVSSGSTEQYF. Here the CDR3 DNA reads TGTGTCAGCAGTGGGTCCACCGAGCAGTACTTC.

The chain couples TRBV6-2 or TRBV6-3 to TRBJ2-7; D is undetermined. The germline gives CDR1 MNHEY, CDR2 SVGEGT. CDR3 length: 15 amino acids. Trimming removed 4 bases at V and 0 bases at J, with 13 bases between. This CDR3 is CASSSPARYSYEQYF. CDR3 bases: TGTGCCAGCAGTTCGCCCGCGAGATACTCCTACGAGCAGTACTTC.

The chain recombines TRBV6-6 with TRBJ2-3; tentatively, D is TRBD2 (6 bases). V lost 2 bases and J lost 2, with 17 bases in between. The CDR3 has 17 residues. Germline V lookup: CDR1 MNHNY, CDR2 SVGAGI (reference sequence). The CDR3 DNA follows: TGTGCCAGCAGTTACGTAACCGGCGGGGTCACCACAGATACGCAGTATTTT. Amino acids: CASSYVTGGVTTDTQYF.

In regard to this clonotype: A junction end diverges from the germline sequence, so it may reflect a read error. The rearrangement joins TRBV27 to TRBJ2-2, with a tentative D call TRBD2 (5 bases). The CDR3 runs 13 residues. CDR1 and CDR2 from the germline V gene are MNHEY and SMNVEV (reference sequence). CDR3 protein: CASSFTNTGERFF. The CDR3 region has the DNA TGTGCCAGCAGTTTCACAAACACCGGGGAGCGGTTTTTT.

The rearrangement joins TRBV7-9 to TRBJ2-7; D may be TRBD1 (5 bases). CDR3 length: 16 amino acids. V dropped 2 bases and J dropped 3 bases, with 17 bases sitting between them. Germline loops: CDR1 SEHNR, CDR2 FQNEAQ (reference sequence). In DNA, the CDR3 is TGTGCCAGCAGCTTATTGACAGCCGGGCGATTCTACGAGCAGTACTTC. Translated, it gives CASSLLTAGRFYEQYF.

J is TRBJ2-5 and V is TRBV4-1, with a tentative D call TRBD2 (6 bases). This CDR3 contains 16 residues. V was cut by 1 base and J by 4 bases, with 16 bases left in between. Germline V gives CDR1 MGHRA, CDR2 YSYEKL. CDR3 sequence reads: CASSQGGAGHGETQYF. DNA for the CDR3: TGCGCCAGCAGCCAAGGGGGCGCGGGGCACGGAGAGACCCAGTACTTC.

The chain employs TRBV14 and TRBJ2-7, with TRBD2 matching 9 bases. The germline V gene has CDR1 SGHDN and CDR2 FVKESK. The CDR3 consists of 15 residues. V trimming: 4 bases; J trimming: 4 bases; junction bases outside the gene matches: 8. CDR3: CASSLSGGAQYEQYF. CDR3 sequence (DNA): TGTGCCAGCAGCCTTAGCGGGGGAGCCCAATACGAGCAGTACTTC.

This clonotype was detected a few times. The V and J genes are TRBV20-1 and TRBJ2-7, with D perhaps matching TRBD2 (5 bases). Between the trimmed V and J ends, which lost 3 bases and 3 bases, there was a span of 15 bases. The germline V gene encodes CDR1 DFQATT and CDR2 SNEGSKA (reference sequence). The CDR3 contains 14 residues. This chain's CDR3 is CSARIEGYGYEQYF. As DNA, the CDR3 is TGCAGTGCTAGGATTGAGGGTTATGGCTACGAGCAGTACTTC.

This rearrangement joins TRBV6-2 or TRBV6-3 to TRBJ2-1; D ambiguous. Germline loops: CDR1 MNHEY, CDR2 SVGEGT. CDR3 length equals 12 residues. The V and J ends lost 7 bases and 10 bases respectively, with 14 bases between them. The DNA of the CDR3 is TGTGCCAGCACTACGCAGGCTTCCGAGCAGTTCTTC. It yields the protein CASTTQASEQFF.

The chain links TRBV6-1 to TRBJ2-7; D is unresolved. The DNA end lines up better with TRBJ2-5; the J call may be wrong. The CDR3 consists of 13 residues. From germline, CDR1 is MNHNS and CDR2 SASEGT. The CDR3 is CASSVFPRETQYF. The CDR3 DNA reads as TGTGCCAGCAGTGTTTTTCCCAGGGAGACCCAGTACTTC.